This TCR beta chain was profiled in a study of T cell repertoires in cytomegalovirus infection. This clonotype was observed a few times. Antigen: not known. Via MiXCR, TCRdb re-called the reads, giving one row per CDR3 protein. The sample yields 750,000 to 900,000 distinct CDR3 sequences, about 28% seen once. CDR1 is SNHLY and CDR2 is FYNNEI in the germline V gene. The CDR3 runs 14 residues. V shed 7 bases and J shed 2 bases, with 11 bases lying between them. Material: cultured CD8+ T cells from PBMCs, obtained from culture after CMV antigen stimulation. This receptor was obtained from a human donor in good health (CMV status not recorded). Some clones in this sample may be carry-over from other donors' samples. The chain employs TRBV2 and TRBJ2-2, with D possibly TRBD1 on 6 matching bases. The CDR3 coding sequence is TGTGCCAGCAACAGACAGGTTAACACCGGGGAGCTGTTTTTT. It is translated as CASNRQVNTGELFF.